This T cell receptor beta chain was obtained from a study of shared clonotypes between healthy human individuals (dated by TCRdb to between 2020 and 2021). Study-level background: The cohort included a few men and a couple of women between 18 and 49 years of age. For each donor, CD4 naive and CD4 memory were each run on three plates, CD8 naive on two plates, and CD8 memory on one plate. Leukapheresis yielded between about 0.85 and 9.5 billion PBMCs per donor. To increase sequencing depth and limit assay-specific biases, TCR repertoire library preparation and sequencing were carried out by different laboratories using diverse techniques. To estimate repertoire size and how much clonotype sharing occurs between individuals, the study deeply sequenced the blood TCR repertoires of five or six healthy adults.

CD8 naive samples consisted of CD45RO-negative cells that were positively selected for CCR7, yielding a CD45RA+CCR7+ population without TemRA cells. Healthy HIV-negative adults with no recently reported acute infections or vaccinations were included as donors. All donors were Caucasian adults living in Nashville, Tennessee, USA. After blood collection by leukapheresis, PBMCs were isolated using Ficoll-Histopaque density gradient centrifugation and then cryopreserved in the vapor phase of liquid nitrogen. Analytical flow cytometry was used to check the purity and quantity of every magnetically sorted T cell population. Genomic DNA was isolated from every sorted fraction and measured by UV absorbance on a Nanodrop 2000c. Using the deep immunoSEQ assay, multiplex PCR amplified TCR CDR3 regions from genomic DNA. Extracted genomic DNA from each cell subset was distributed evenly across all wells of several immunoSEQ 96-well plates, and each plate was treated as a replicate. For sorted subsets, roughly 190 ng of genomic DNA, equivalent to roughly 33,000 T cell genomes, went into each replicate PCR. The purified libraries were quantified using a Qubit 3.0 fluorometer, sized with a Bioanalyzer 2100, and then quantified again using the KAPA Library Quantification kit. Each immunoSEQ 96-well plate was sequenced on its own single-read 150-cycle Illumina NextSeq 550 flow cell. Regarding the original processing steps: Because the immunoSEQ output included only junctional sequences and no quality scores, the filtering could not be the same as the filtering used for full-length reads. To assign V/J genes and CDR3, sequences were annotated against IMGT germline references using PyIR, a Python wrapper for IgBLAST v1.9. Reads with weak V/J assignments (E-value above 1e-6), missing CDR3, stop codons, out-of-frame junctions, or ambiguous translated residues were removed. A V3J clonotype was defined by an identical inferred V gene, J gene, and CDR3 amino acid sequence. Percentage overlap between repertoires was calculated by dividing the number of shared unique clonotypes by the size of the smaller repertoire. RTK rarefaction, the Chao1 estimator, and Recon v2.1 estimates of unobserved clonotypes were used to assess repertoire richness. Generation probabilities were computed with OLGA for all TCRbeta clonotypes obtained by the gDNA method from several donors. Drawn from immuneACCESS, this table holds only the in-frame rearrangements with V and J called that TCRdb kept. Clones are partly lost; checked studies trace under half to an unresolved V gene and leave the rest unexplained. For V, J and clone size, that table is used; D and trimming come from the DNA. This sample holds about 2 million clones; about 95% were observed only once. The ten largest clones take up around 1.1% of the sample.

Remarks on this clone: Its antigen remains unidentified. Base qualities are not recorded, but no much larger clone differs from it by a single base.

Taken from the germline V gene, the CDR1 and CDR2 loops are SGHRS and YFSETQ. The CDR3 runs 15 amino acids, cysteine and phenylalanine included. Only the CDR3 DNA stays, 45 bases, in frame from base 1. Trimming removed 2 bases from V and 4 bases from J; the gene matches leave 1 base unexplained. Beyond this particular receptor, the publication reports: Higher generation probabilities were observed for clonotypes shared by all four sorted-subset donors than for non-shared clonotypes. Because the study included a small number of donors, the genetic and exposure-history diversity represented was limited. Sampling was restricted to blood, and TCR repertoires in tissues likely differ from the TCR repertoires found in blood. Estimated clonotype richness was generally larger for naive than for memory subsets. Incomplete sequencing was indicated by rarefaction of sorted-subset datasets, despite the large sequencing depth. Pairwise subsampling led to the expectation that sequencing depth would affect the degree of clonotype sharing among donors. Across several donors, around 5.4% of naive CD4, approximately 4% of naive CD8, under 2.5% of memory CD4, and approximately 0.42% of memory CD8 clonotypes were shared.

This sequence was found in a young man in good health. The sequence joins TRBV5-1 to TRBJ2-2; 11 bases in between match TRBD2. The specimen sequenced was naive CD8+ T cells sorted from blood. The cell subset or site label, as the study defines it: CD45RA+CCR7+. DNA sequence: TGCGCCAGCAGCTTTGGGACTAGCGGCACCGGGGAGCTGTTTTTT. Translated, this is CASSFGTSGTGELFF.